This T cell receptor (beta chain) was recorded in a study of CD8+CD57+ T cells in acquired aplastic anemia. At the level of the study: Healthy donors had, on average, around 9.9 million reads for their CD4+ cells.

On this clonotype: No antigen is known for it. The junction differs from germline at one of its ends, possibly a read error.

Template material for TCR beta VDJ and CDR3 profiling consisted of genomic DNA. TCRdb re-analysed the reads in MiXCR, keeping a single row per CDR3 protein. This repertoire shows 400,000 to 450,000 distinct CDR3 sequences, roughly 64% found once; its top ten account for 3% to 4.5%. Notes on the study in general: CD8+ Simpson's diversity in patients was not significantly different from that in controls.

Sequencing was carried out using sorted CD4+, CD8+, or CD8+CD57+ T cells (not recorded which) from PBMCs. This clonotype was obtained from a human donor in good health, serving as a control.

This chain's CDR3 is CASSLGWSNNTQYF. CDR3 nucleotide sequence: TGCGCCAGCAGCTTGGGGTGGTCCAACAATACGCAGTATTTT. The chain employs TRBV7-2 and TRBJ2-3; unclear D gene. CDR1 and CDR2 from the germline V gene are SGHTA and FQGNSA. The CDR3 has 14 amino acids.